Listed below are T cell receptor beta chains from one sample, sequenced in a study of shared clonotypes between healthy human individuals. The data were produced by immunoSEQ multiplex PCR, yet TCRdb's version contains in-frame clones alone and is incomplete. Here the sample spans around 1,000,000 clones, roughly 80% being singletons. The sequencing input was memory CD4+ T cells from PBMCs. These receptors all stem from a man aged 18 to 30 in good health. Some clones in this sample may be carry-over from other donors' samples. Both conserved end residues are part of each CDR3. Fields, in order: D gene, V gene, clone size, J gene, CDR3 protein, CDR3 DNA. D genes are given only for firm matches. Some rows mark clone size as missing; the rest say once, few, many or name a class of expanded clone.

>-|TRBV4-1|-|TRBJ2-4
CASSPYLGLAKNIQYF
TGCGCCAGCAGCCCATACCTGGGACTAGCCAAAAACATTCAGTACTTC
>-|TRBV11-3|few|TRBJ2-2
CASSPGHGPNTGELFF
TGTGCCAGCAGCCCGGGACACGGTCCGAACACCGGGGAGCTGTTTTTT
>-|TRBV7-8|-|TRBJ2-7
CASSLEATALYEQYF
TGTGCCAGCAGCTTAGAAGCGACAGCTCTCTACGAGCAGTACTTC
>-|TRBV7-2|-|TRBJ2-2
CASSLVSSFNRGELFF
TGTGCCAGCAGCCTCGTATCTAGCTTTAATAGGGGGGAGCTGTTTTTT
>-|TRBV11-2|once|TRBJ2-3
CASSLEPVGGHTQYF
TGTGCCAGCAGCTTAGAACCCGTGGGGGGGCATACGCAGTATTTT
>TRBD1|TRBV28|-|TRBJ2-5
CASSSPMTGGETQYF
TGTGCCAGCAGTTCCCCTATGACAGGGGGAGAGACCCAGTACTTC
>-|TRBV27|-|TRBJ2-3
CASSFGVSTDTQYF
TGTGCCAGCAGTTTCGGGGTTAGCACAGATACGCAGTATTTT
>-|TRBV15|-|TRBJ2-2
CATSRDRRTGELFF
TGTGCCACCAGCAGAGATCGACGAACCGGGGAGCTGTTTTTT
>-|TRBV15|-|TRBJ1-3
CATSHGGNTIYF
TGTGCCACCAGCCACGGCGGGAACACCATATATTTT
>TRBD2|TRBV4-1|once|TRBJ2-3
CASSQVNSGRDGDTQYF
TGCGCCAGCAGCCAAGTGAATAGCGGGAGGGATGGAGATACGCAGTATTTT
>-|TRBV4-1|-|TRBJ2-2
CASSLGLRSGELFF
TGCGCCAGCAGCCTCGGGTTGCGTTCCGGGGAGCTGTTTTTT